This T cell receptor beta chain is drawn from a study of molecular identifiers for immune sequencing clone quantification. TCRdb re-derived calls from the PCR reads in MiXCR, one entry per CDR3 protein. The sample has approximately 680,000 distinct CDR3 sequences; around 25% are singletons. This clonotype has a count of ten or more. The CDR3 totals 16 residues. The germline CDR1 and CDR2 sequences are SGHTA and FQGNSA. V gave up 2 bases and J gave up 0 bases; unmatched junction bases: 2. Sequencing input: naive CD8+ T cells from blood, with Jurkat cell RNA spiked in. As for subset: FACS-sorted CD8+CD4-CCR7+CD45RA+ naive T cells. The chain joins TRBV7-2 to TRBJ2-3, with 10 bases identical to TRBD2. The sequence was collected from a human donor in good health. Some libraries in this study had Jurkat cell RNA spiked in. This CDR3 is CASSLLLAGSTDTQYF. In DNA form, the CDR3 reads TGTGCCAGCAGCTTATTACTAGCGGGGAGCACAGATACGCAGTATTTT. Together with reference TRBV7-2 and TRBJ2-3, the CDR3 gives the full variable domain: GAGVSQSPSNKVTEKGKDVELRCDPISGHTALYWYRQSLGQGLEFLIYFQGNSAPDKSGLPSDRFSAERTGGSVSTLTIQRTQQEDSAVYLCASSLLLAGSTDTQYFGPGTRLTVL.